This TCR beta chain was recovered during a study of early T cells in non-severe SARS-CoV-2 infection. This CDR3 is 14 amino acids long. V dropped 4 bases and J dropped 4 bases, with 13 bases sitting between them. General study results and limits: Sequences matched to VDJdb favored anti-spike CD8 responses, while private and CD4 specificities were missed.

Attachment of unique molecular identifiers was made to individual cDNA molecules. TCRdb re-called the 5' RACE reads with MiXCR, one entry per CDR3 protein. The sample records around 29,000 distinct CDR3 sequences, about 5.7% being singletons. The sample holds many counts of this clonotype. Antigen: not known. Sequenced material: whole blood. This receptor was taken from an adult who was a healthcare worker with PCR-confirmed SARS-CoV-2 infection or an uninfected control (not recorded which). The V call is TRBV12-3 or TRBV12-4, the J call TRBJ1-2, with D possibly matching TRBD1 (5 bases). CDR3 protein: CASSSGGLGYGYTF. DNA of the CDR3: TGTGCCAGCAGTTCGGGGGGTCTGGGCTATGGCTACACCTTC.